Below, one TCR beta chain is given with its context. Its target is not known. Germline V gene sequence: CDR1 MNHEY, CDR2 SMNVEV (reference sequence). V gave up 5 bases and J gave up 4 bases; unmatched junction bases: 10. The CDR3 sequence is 16 residues long. The sample is drawn from a study of T cells in Graves' hyperthyroidism and ophthalmopathy. Study results and limitations: Blood also showed most of the thyroid clonotypes that were expanded above 0.001.

Amplification of TCR beta CDR3 regions was performed using RNA transcripts as template. HTBI primers drove first-round RT-PCR of the TCR CDR3. TCRdb re-analysed the multiplex PCR reads in MiXCR, keeping a single row per CDR3 protein. The sample has some 550,000 distinct CDR3 sequences, 15% to 20% seen once. Sequencing input: blood. This receptor was taken from a woman aged 40 to 50 with Graves' ophthalmopathy. This chain uses TRBV27 with TRBJ2-2; TRBD2 aligns across 7 bases. The CDR3 reads CASSLMGGVGTGELFF. The DNA for the CDR3 is TGTGCCAGCAGTCTCATGGGAGGGGTTGGCACCGGGGAGCTGTTTTTT.